The 8 T cell receptor beta chains reported below all come from one sample, sequenced in a study of human T cells and chemical hapten exposure (dated by TCRdb to the early 2020s). The sample's time point label, decoded: pre-sensitization, week 0. Explained via the paper, the treatment or condition label denotes: therapeutic diphenylcyclopropenone sensitization with weekly scalp DPC. Library method: RACE. Sequenced on a NextSeq 500. TCRdb redid the processing of the public reads, applying fastp at Q25 and MiXCR, and retained in-frame beta chains. Rows are unified per CDR3 protein, each entry keeping the most common DNA and genes. Present in this sample are more than 80,000 distinct CDR3 sequences, 10% to 13% of which were seen just once. The leading ten clones occupy 2.5% to 4% of the sample. The sample here was whole blood, taken in connection with sensitization to the hapten diphenylcyclopropenone (DPC). The source is a woman aged 55-69 years with alopecia areata. Some clones in this sample may be carry-over from other donors' samples.

The J gene is TRBJ1-1, the V gene TRBV18; D is ambiguous. The CDR3 extends over 13 amino acids. Germline V gene sequence: CDR1 KGHSH, CDR2 LQKENI. Trimming took 0 bases from V and 5 from J, leaving 7 bases between them. The CDR3 DNA is TGTGCCAGCTCACCACCGATGGGGACTGAAGCTTTCTTT. Protein: CASSPPMGTEAFF.

This clonotype was picked up many times. An end of the junction differs from the germline gene, which may be a read error. This chain connects TRBV7-7 to TRBJ2-5; TRBD1 might be the D (5 bases). The germline V gene encodes CDR1 SSHAT and CDR2 FNYEAQ (reference sequence). This CDR3 comprises 12 residues. CDR3 nucleotide sequence: TGTGCTAGCAGGCCGACAGCCGAGACCCAGTACTTC. This sequence encodes CASRPTAETQYF.

This clonotype was detected many times. This chain links TRBV12-3 or TRBV12-4 with TRBJ2-1; the match to TRBD2 covers 14 bases. The CDR3 loop spans 14 amino acids. Germline trimming cut 5 bases from V and 10 bases from J; bases unmatched to any gene: 4. The CDR3 nucleotides read TGTGCCAGCAGTCCACGGACTAGCGGGGGGGAGCAGTTCTTC. Its protein is CASSPRTSGGEQFF.

This clonotype has only a few counts. The chain employs TRBV19 and TRBJ2-1, with 9 nucleotides matching TRBD2. The CDR3 runs 21 residues. Germline CDR1 LNHDA, CDR2 SQIVND (reference sequence). Trimming at V came to 4 bases and at J to 0 bases, leaving 19 bases not matched to a gene. Written as DNA, the CDR3 is TGTGCCAGTAGTAAGCCCAGGGAAGTGTGGCGGGGGGGACCCTCCTACAATGAGCAGTTCTTC. Translation gives CASSKPREVWRGGPSYNEQFF.

This chain connects TRBV3-1 to TRBJ2-7, with D possibly being TRBD2 (6 bases). CDR1 is LGHDT, CDR2 YNNKEL, per germline (reference sequence). The V end was cut by 5 bases, the J end by 12 bases, with 20 bases between. This CDR3 region has 13 residues. The CDR3 sequence: CASSNTWTGGLYF. The DNA for the CDR3 is TGTGCCAGCAGCAACACTTGGACCGGGGGTCTGTACTTC.

This clonotype was seen many times. The DNA for the CDR3 is TGTGCCAGCAGCTTAGCGTATCAGACCGGGGAGCTGTTTTTT. This codes for CASSLAYQTGELFF. The V and J genes are TRBV7-9 and TRBJ2-2; D uncertain. The CDR3 spans 14 residues. Germline V CDR1 and CDR2: SEHNR, FQNEAQ (reference sequence). V lost 0 bases and J 5 bases, leaving 7 bases between the germline ends.

The chain is built from TRBV20-1 and TRBJ2-1; tentatively, D is TRBD2 (5 bases). V was cut by 1 base and J by 5 bases, with 15 bases left in between. The CDR3 covers 15 residues. CDR1 DFQATT and CDR2 SNEGSKA come from the germline V gene (reference sequence). The CDR3 coding sequence is TGCAGTGCTAGAGGGAGCCCCCAGCGGAACAATGAGCAGTTCTTC. This translates into CSARGSPQRNNEQFF.

This clonotype showed up many times. V and J are TRBV6-4 and TRBJ1-1, with D unclear. Germline lookup yields CDR1 MRHNA and CDR2 SNTAGT. The CDR3 extends over 13 amino acids. V gave up 6 bases and J gave up 0 bases, with 8 bases separating them. The CDR3 here is CASSQTLNTEAFF. For the CDR3, the DNA is TGTGCCAGCAGCCAAACTTTGAACACTGAAGCTTTCTTT.